The 3 T cell receptor beta chains listed next were all sequenced from one sample in a study of cytomegalovirus exposure and HLA in healthy donors. This PCR relied on a set of 60 Vbeta primers and 13 Jbeta primers. Assay used: immunoSEQ multiplex PCR; TCRdb lists only in-frame clones, some missing. The listing records some 140,000 clones. The specimen was PBMCs. Receptors were obtained from a woman aged 40 to 50 in good health and CMV-seronegative.

The chain couples TRBV4-3 to TRBJ1-2; possibly TRBD1 for D (6 bases). The CDR3 loop spans 15 amino acids. V shed 1 base and J shed 4 bases, with 13 bases lying between them. The germline V gene encodes CDR1 LGHNA and CDR2 YSLEER. The CDR3: CASSQATGAAYGYTF. The DNA of the CDR3 is TGCGCCAGCAGCCAAGCGACAGGCGCTGCCTATGGCTACACCTTC.

This rearrangement joins TRBV4-1 to TRBJ1-6; 8 bases line up with TRBD1. This CDR3 region has 20 residues. The ends lost 1 base at V and 7 bases at J; junction bases unmatched: 18. In germline, CDR1 is MGHRA, CDR2 YSYEKL. Here the CDR3 reads CASSQAPPGQVRAGNSPLHF. In nucleotides, the CDR3 is TGCGCCAGCAGCCAAGCGCCCCCGGGACAGGTGAGGGCGGGGAATTCACCCCTCCACTTT.

The chain has TRBV29-1 and TRBJ2-2, with 9 bases identical to TRBD1. Trimming at V came to 4 bases and at J to 8 bases, leaving 2 bases not matched to a gene. From germline, CDR1 is SQVTM and CDR2 ANQGSEA. This CDR3 comprises 12 residues. The CDR3 here is CSVGDRAGELFF. The CDR3 DNA is TGCAGCGTTGGGGACAGGGCTGGGGAGCTGTTTTTT.